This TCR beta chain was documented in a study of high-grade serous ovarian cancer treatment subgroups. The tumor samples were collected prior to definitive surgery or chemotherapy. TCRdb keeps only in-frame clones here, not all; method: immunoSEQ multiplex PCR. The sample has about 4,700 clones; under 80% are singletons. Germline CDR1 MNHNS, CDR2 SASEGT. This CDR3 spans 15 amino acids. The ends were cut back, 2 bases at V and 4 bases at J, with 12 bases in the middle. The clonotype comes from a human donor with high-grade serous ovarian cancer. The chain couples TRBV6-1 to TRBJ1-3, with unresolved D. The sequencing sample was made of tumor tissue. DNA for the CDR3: TGTGCCAGCAGTGAACCGTGGACGTTGGGAAACACCATATATTTT. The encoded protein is CASSEPWTLGNTIYF.